The 19 T cell receptor beta chains below were found in one sample sequenced in a study of cytomegalovirus exposure and HLA in healthy donors. PCR amplification relied on 60 Vbeta primers (plus 13 Jbeta primers). TCRdb keeps only in-frame clones here, not all; method: immunoSEQ multiplex PCR. The data show 85,000 to 130,000 clones, roughly 88% seen once. Material for sequencing was PBMCs. The origin of the receptors is a woman aged 18-29 years in good health and CMV-seronegative.

The CDR3: CSVPQGQNTGELFF. In DNA, the CDR3 is TGCAGCGTCCCCCAGGGACAGAACACCGGGGAGCTGTTTTTT. The chain links TRBV29-1 to TRBJ2-2; D possibly corresponds to TRBD1 (6 bases). Germline V CDR1 and CDR2: SQVTM, ANQGSEA. The V end lost 6 bases, the J end lost 1 base, and 12 bases lay between the germline ends. This CDR3 contains 14 residues.

This clone was detected only once. The CDR3 reads CASSGLYNSPLHF. CDR3 DNA sequence: TGTGCCAGCAGTGGTCTCTATAATTCACCCCTCCACTTT. The gene calls are TRBV6-1 and TRBJ1-6; D uncertain. The CDR3 totals 13 residues. Trimming removed 4 bases at V and 3 bases at J, with 4 bases between. Germline CDR1 MNHNS, CDR2 SASEGT.

This chain links TRBV6-6 with TRBJ2-3; weak D call: TRBD2 (5 bases). Trimming removed 8 bases from V and 0 bases from J, with 12 bases in between. CDR1 is MNHNY, CDR2 SVGAGI, per germline (reference sequence). The CDR3 covers 14 residues. This CDR3 is CASRNSVSTDTQYF. CDR3 bases: TGTGCCAGCCGAAATAGCGTTAGCACAGATACGCAGTATTTT.

V and J are TRBV7-9 and TRBJ1-5; 7 positions agree with TRBD1. V lost 5 bases, J lost 3 bases, and 13 bases stayed unmatched. Germline CDR1 and CDR2: SEHNR and FQNEAQ (reference sequence). The CDR3 is 17 residues long. The CDR3 DNA reads TGTGCCAGCAGCCACGACAGGGTTTCATCATCCAATCAGCCCCAGCATTTT. It specifies CASSHDRVSSSNQPQHF.

As concerns this clone: Other DNA sequences in the same sample also yield this CDR3. This chain joins TRBV19 and TRBJ2-7, with 9 positions matching TRBD1. The junction had 5 bases not matched to a gene; V was cut back by 5 bases and J by 3 bases. Germline V gene sequence: CDR1 LNHDA, CDR2 SQIVND (reference sequence). CDR3 length: 14 amino acids. The CDR3: CASSPGTGSYEQYF. CDR3 sequence (DNA): TGTGCCAGTAGTCCCGGGACAGGGAGCTACGAGCAGTACTTC.

The chain combines TRBV4-2 with TRBJ1-3, with unresolved D. Trimming shortened V by 4 bases and J by 2 bases, and 18 bases separated the two germline ends. Looked up from germline, CDR1 is LGHNA and CDR2 is YNFKEQ. CDR3 size: 17 residues. The CDR3, as DNA: TGTGCCAGCAGCCCCCGCCTCTTAGGAGACGCTGGAAACACCATATATTTT. The encoded protein is CASSPRLLGDAGNTIYF.

The V gene is TRBV5-4, the J gene TRBJ1-4; possible D gene TRBD1, 6 bases. V lost 0 bases, J lost 8 bases, and 17 bases lay in between. Germline V gene data show CDR1 as SGHNT and CDR2 as YYREEE (reference sequence). This CDR3 comprises 16 residues. The CDR3 loop is CASSLEGQYRGEKLFF. In DNA, the CDR3 is TGTGCCAGCAGCTTGGAGGGACAATACCGGGGAGAAAAACTGTTTTTT.

Of note for this clone: Compared with germline, one end of the junction differs, possibly owing to a read error. The chain is built from TRBV7-9 and TRBJ2-1, with D maybe TRBD2 (6 bases). CDR1 and CDR2 from the germline V gene are SEHNR and FQNEAQ (reference sequence). This CDR3 has 15 amino acids. CDR3 region: CSSSLGTGWGDEQFF. In DNA form, the CDR3 reads TGTTCCAGCAGCTTAGGTACGGGTTGGGGGGATGAGCAGTTCTTC.

The V gene is TRBV7-6, the J gene TRBJ1-2; 8 nucleotides line up with TRBD1. The germline CDR1 and CDR2 sequences are SGHVS and FNYEAQ. Germline trimming cut 2 bases from V and 3 bases from J; bases unmatched to any gene: 5. There are 15 residues in the CDR3. The CDR3 region is CASSLLTGGDYGYTF. In DNA, the CDR3 is TGTGCCAGCAGCTTACTTACAGGGGGGGACTATGGCTACACCTTC. Full variable domain (rest looked up from reference TRBV7-6 and TRBJ1-2): GAGVSQSPRYKVTKRGQDVALRCDPISGHVSLYWYRQALGQGPEFLTYFNYEAQQDKSGLPNDRFSAERPEGSISTLTIQRTEQRDSAMYRCASSLLTGGDYGYTFGSGTRLTVV.

The chain links TRBV10-3 to TRBJ2-7, with TRBD1 matching over 9 bases. Trimming removed 6 bases from V and 4 bases from J; junction bases left unmatched: 10. From germline, CDR1 is ENHRY and CDR2 SYGVKD. This CDR3 is built from 15 residues. Here the CDR3 reads CAISFSGTGRYEQYF. Written as DNA, the CDR3 is TGTGCCATCAGCTTTTCCGGGACAGGGAGGTACGAGCAGTACTTC.

The V gene is TRBV9, the J gene TRBJ2-7, with 11 nucleotides matching TRBD2. Per the germline V gene, CDR1 is SGDLS and CDR2 is YYNGEE. The CDR3 sequence is 15 residues long. J gave up 2 bases and V 4 bases, and 5 bases lay outside the gene matches. The CDR3, as DNA: TGTGCCAGCAGCTTCGGGACTAGCGGAACCTACGAGCAGTACTTC. It translates to CASSFGTSGTYEQYF. Full variable domain (remainder filled in from reference TRBV9 and TRBJ2-7): DSGVTQTPKHLITATGQRVTLRCSPRSGDLSVYWYQQSLDQGLQFLIQYYNGEERAKGNILERFSAQQFPDLHSELNLSSLELGDSALYFCASSFGTSGTYEQYFGPGTRLTVT.

The count of this clone is one. Other DNA sequences of this sample code for an identical CDR3. The V gene is TRBV7-9, the J gene TRBJ2-5; D may be TRBD2 (6 bases). Trimming took 5 bases from V and 8 from J, leaving 24 bases between them. The germline gives CDR1 SEHNR, CDR2 FQNEAQ (reference sequence). The CDR3 runs to 16 residues. The CDR3: CASSQYTGLTPLTQYF. CDR3 bases: TGTGCCAGCAGCCAATATACTGGACTAACTCCTCTAACCCAGTACTTC.

The V gene is TRBV6-1, the J gene TRBJ1-1; perhaps TRBD1 as D (6 bases). The length of the CDR3 is 13 residues. V was trimmed by 1 base and J by 6 bases, leaving 9 bases between them. CDR1 is MNHNS and CDR2 is SASEGT in the germline V gene. DNA of the CDR3: TGTGCCAGCAGTGAAGACAGGGATGCTGAAGCTTTCTTT. This codes for CASSEDRDAEAFF.

The V and J genes are TRBV5-8 and TRBJ1-3, with D possibly TRBD1 on 5 matching bases. CDR3 length equals 14 residues. Germline values: CDR1 SGHTS, CDR2 YDEGEE. The germline V and J ends were trimmed by 0 bases and 2 bases, with 6 bases remaining between them. The DNA for the CDR3 is TGTGCCAGCAGCTTGGGACAGACTGGAAACACCATATATTTT. It yields the protein CASSLGQTGNTIYF.

The sample holds a few counts of this clone. The V call is TRBV15, the J call TRBJ2-5; D is undetermined. The CDR3 is 14 residues long. Germline V lookup: CDR1 LNHNV, CDR2 YYDKDF (reference sequence). Trimming cost V 1 base and J 0 bases, with 6 bases left between them. In DNA, the CDR3 is TGTGCCACCAGCAGAGCCCAGTACCAAGAGACCCAGTACTTC. Translation: CATSRAQYQETQYF.

This clone was observed once. The rearrangement links TRBV28 to TRBJ2-3, with D maybe TRBD2 (6 bases). Germline CDR1 is MDHEN and CDR2 is SYDVKM. This CDR3 contains 16 residues. The V and J ends lost 0 bases and 3 bases respectively, with 13 bases between them. In DNA form, the CDR3 reads TGTGCCAGCAGTTTATGGCGGGAAAGGTTAACAGATACGCAGTATTTT. Translation: CASSLWRERLTDTQYF.

The chain links TRBV5-1 to TRBJ2-2, with 11 bases lining up with TRBD1. V lost 3 bases to trimming and J lost 4 bases; unmatched junction nucleotides: 5. The CDR3 extends over 16 amino acids. The germline V gene has CDR1 SGHRS and CDR2 YFSETQ. This chain's CDR3 is CASSWGDRGATGELFF. Here the CDR3 DNA reads TGCGCCAGCAGCTGGGGGGACAGGGGGGCCACCGGGGAGCTGTTTTTT.

In nucleotides, the CDR3 is TGTGCCACCAGCAAGGGCCGGGGGAATGAAAAACTGTTTTTT. Amino acid sequence: CATSKGRGNEKLFF. V usage is TRBV15 and J usage is TRBJ1-4; D possibly corresponds to TRBD1 (5 bases). Germline CDR1 and CDR2: LNHNV and YYDKDF (reference sequence). V lost 4 bases and J 5 bases, leaving 11 bases between the germline ends. The CDR3 is 14 residues long.

V and J are TRBV28 and TRBJ1-2, with unresolved D. The CDR3 is made up of 13 amino acids. V lost 4 bases, J lost 8 bases, and 14 bases lay in between. The germline V gene encodes CDR1 MDHEN and CDR2 SYDVKM. The CDR3 nucleotides read TGTGCCAGCAGTTCAACCCGCTATAAAGGCTACACCTTC. Protein: CASSSTRYKGYTF.